This T cell receptor (beta chain) was sequenced for a study of blood T cell repertoires in COVID-19. V lost 3 bases and J 0 bases, leaving 12 bases between the germline ends. From germline, CDR1 is WNHNN and CDR2 SYGVQD (reference sequence). CDR3 length: 16 residues. Repertoires were generated with immunoSEQ multiplex PCR, while TCRdb's copy carries only in-frame clones and drops some. This repertoire shows a few hundred thousand clones, around nine tenths found once; its top ten account for 5%. Study members were between 18 and 89 years old and lived in approximately 25 US regions. The sample consisted of PBMCs or T cells enriched from blood (not recorded which). V and J are TRBV10-1 and TRBJ2-1, with D unresolved. This clonotype originated in a man aged 25-45 years who had recovered from COVID-19. The CDR3 region is CASSDQDYSSYNEQFF. CDR3 coding DNA: TGCGCCAGCAGTGATCAAGATTACAGCTCCTACAATGAGCAGTTCTTC.